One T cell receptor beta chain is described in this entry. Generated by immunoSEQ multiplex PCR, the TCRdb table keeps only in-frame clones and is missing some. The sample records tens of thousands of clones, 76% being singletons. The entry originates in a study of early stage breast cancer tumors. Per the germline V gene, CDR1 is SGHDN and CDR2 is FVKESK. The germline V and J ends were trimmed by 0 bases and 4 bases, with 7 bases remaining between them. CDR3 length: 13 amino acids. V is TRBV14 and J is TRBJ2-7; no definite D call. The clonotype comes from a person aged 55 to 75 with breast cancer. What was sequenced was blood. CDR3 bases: TGTGCCAGCAGCCAAGATTGGGGTTACGAGCAGTACTTC. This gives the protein CASSQDWGYEQYF. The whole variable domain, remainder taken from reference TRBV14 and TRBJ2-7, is EAGVTQFPSHSVIEKGQTVTLRCDPISGHDNLYWYRRVMGKEIKFLLHFVKESKQDESGMPNNRFLAERTGGTYSTLKVQPAELEDSGVYFCASSQDWGYEQYFGPGTRLTVT.